This T cell receptor (beta chain) was sequenced during a study of cytomegalovirus exposure and HLA in healthy donors. This clone was found many times. Its antigen is as yet unknown. The study, taken as a whole, reports: Most TCR sequences were uncommon, yet certain public TCRs appeared in many donors. Among the CMV-associated chains, three were confirmed in vitro as specific for CMV antigens. There were about 160 TCR beta chains listed as cytomegalovirus-associated.

Assay: immunoSEQ multiplex PCR; the TCRdb copy retains only in-frame clones and omits some. The table shows 150,000 to 200,000 clones, with about 81% occurring only once. This TCR was sampled from a woman younger than 45 in good health and CMV-seronegative. The specimen was PBMCs.

The CDR3 DNA reads TGTGCCAGCAGCAAAGTAAGGGGTGCAGGGGTCGAGCAGTACTTC. Encoded protein: CASSKVRGAGVEQYF. The J gene is TRBJ2-7, the V gene TRBV21-1; TRBD1 is the table's D call, not checked against the DNA. TRBV21-1 is recorded as a pseudogene. This CDR3 spans 15 amino acids.